Each of the 14 T cell receptor beta chains below was sequenced from the same sample in a study of tissue T cells after allogeneic stem cell transplantation (dated by TCRdb to 2021 to 2024). Per the publication, the time point label means: mouse harvest day 14 after allogeneic transplant. Mouse grafts consisting of 10^7 T-cell-depleted bone marrow cells combined with 10^6 splenic CD5+ T cells were administered by tail vein injection. Library generation was performed with the immunoSEQ multiplex PCR assay. TCRdb carries this immuneACCESS record with in-frame sequences only. Its versions omit some clonotypes, under half of them owing to an unresolved V gene in the studies checked, with the rest unexplained. This sample is represented by about 7,500 clones; 36% of them were singletons. Around 6.4% of the sample goes to the ten largest clones. Sequencing was performed on skin. The receptors were sampled from a female BALB/c mouse given C57BL/6 T cells with graft-versus-host disease after an allogeneic hematopoietic cell transplant.

This clone has just a few counts. Genes and germline are mouse. The part of the CDR3 DNA that was read is TGTGCCAGCAGTCTCCAATCTAGTGCAGAAACGCTGTAT. As protein: CASSLQSSAETLY. The full CDR3 protein reads CASSLQSSAETLYF. The chain has TRBV26 and TRBJ2-3, with D hard to call. With the read ending 1 residue before the CDR3 end, the germline J gene is used to fill in that end. V lost 3 bases and J 0 bases, leaving 7 bases between the germline ends. From germline, CDR1 is KGHPV and CDR2 FQNQEV (reference sequence). The CDR3 is 14 amino acids.

This clone showed up just a few times. Mouse gene names apply. The read stops 1 residue short of the end of the CDR3; the missing end is completed from the germline J gene. The gene calls are TRBV26 and TRBJ1-1; D call uncertain. Germline values: CDR1 KGHPV, CDR2 FQNQEV (reference sequence). This CDR3 region has 14 residues. Trimming pared 4 bases from V and 0 bases from J, leaving 9 bases between. The sequenced CDR3 bases are TGTGCCAGCAGTCCCCTCCATGCAAACACAGAAGTCTTC. Translation: CASSPLHANTEVF. The entire CDR3 is CASSPLHANTEVFF.

As for this clone: Mouse names are used for the genes. The read falls 1 residue short of the CDR3 end, and the missing part is taken from the germline J gene. The V call is TRBV29, the J call TRBJ1-2; TRBD1 matches at 9 bases. This CDR3 region has 15 residues. The germline V gene encodes CDR1 MSHET and CDR2 SYDVDS. J gave up 2 bases and V 5 bases, and 6 bases lay outside the gene matches. The CDR3 sequence is CASSPGTGRNSDYTF. The CDR3 bases that were read are TGTGCTAGCAGTCCTGGGACAGGGAGGAACTCCGACTACACC.

In the case of this clone: Genes here carry mouse names. The CDR3 is cut off 1 residue early in the read; its end comes from the germline J gene. The chain links TRBV26 to TRBJ2-5; 10 bases match TRBD1. CDR3 length: 12 amino acids. Germline V gene sequence: CDR1 KGHPV, CDR2 FQNQEV (reference sequence). J lost 5 bases, V lost 8 bases, and 1 base had no gene match. The CDR3: CASRDRGDTQYF. The DNA read from the CDR3 is TGTGCCAGCCGGGACAGGGGAGACACCCAGTAC.

With regard to this clone: Gene names follow the mouse nomenclature. The read terminates 1 residue before the CDR3 end, so the remaining end is supplied by the germline J gene. The chain joins TRBV16 to TRBJ1-1; perhaps TRBD1 as D (5 bases). The V gene lost 6 bases and the J gene lost 3 bases, with 8 bases spanning the gap. Germline V CDR1 and CDR2: SGHSA, FRNQAP. The length of the CDR3 is 12 residues. The CDR3 DNA, read in part, is TGTGCAAGCAGTCGGGACGACACAGAAGTCTTC. The encoded protein is CASSRDDTEVF. The complete CDR3 reads CASSRDDTEVFF.

Of note for this clone: The listed genes are named as in mouse. The CDR3 end lies 1 residue beyond the end of the read and is filled in from the germline J gene. This rearrangement joins TRBV26 to TRBJ1-1; possibly TRBD1 for D (6 bases). This CDR3 has 13 amino acids. Per germline, CDR1 KGHPV and CDR2 FQNQEV (reference sequence). The V end lost 4 bases, the J end lost 3 bases, and 9 bases lay between the germline ends. CDR3: CASSPRGDTEVFF. CDR3 DNA, as far as it was read: TGTGCCAGCAGTCCCAGGGGAGACACAGAAGTCTTC.

About this clone: Here the gene names and germline are mouse. The sequence runs out 1 residue before the end of the CDR3; the remainder is reconstructed from the germline J gene. This chain links TRBV12-2 with TRBJ1-6, with D tentatively TRBD1 (5 bases). TRBJ1-6 is an ORF, and what it does is uncertain. This CDR3 has 15 amino acids. Germline-derived CDR1 and CDR2 are SGHLS and HYDKME. V lost 2 bases and J lost 0, with 7 bases in between. Incomplete CDR3 DNA: TGTGCCAGCTCTCGGACAAATTCCTATAATTCGCCCCTCTAC. Its protein is CASSRTNSYNSPLY. The entire CDR3 protein is CASSRTNSYNSPLYF.

As regards this clone: Gene names denote mouse genes. The read ends 1 residue shy of where the CDR3 ends; the end is completed using the germline J gene. The chain carries TRBV26 and TRBJ1-4; 10 nucleotides line up with TRBD1. Trimming at V came to 4 bases and at J to 6 bases, leaving 2 bases not matched to a gene. This CDR3 has 14 residues. From germline, CDR1 is KGHPV and CDR2 FQNQEV (reference sequence). This CDR3 is CASSPGTGDERLFF. The DNA read from the CDR3 is TGTGCCAGCAGTCCCGGGACAGGGGACGAAAGATTATTT. Full variable domain (remainder filled in from reference TRBV26 and TRBJ1-4): NSKVIQTPRYLVKGQGQKAKMRCIPEKGHPVVFWYQQNKNNEFKFLINFQNQEVLQQIDMTEKRFSAECPSNSPCSLEIQSSEAGDSALYLCASSPGTGDERLFFGHGTKLSVL.

As for this clone: Mouse gene names apply. The sequenced fragment ends 1 residue before the CDR3 boundary, so the rest is inferred from the germline J gene. V and J are TRBV16 and TRBJ1-1, with D tentatively TRBD1 (5 bases). V was clipped by 3 bases and J by 0 bases, with 11 bases between them. CDR1 and CDR2 (germline): SGHSA, FRNQAP. This CDR3 contains 15 residues. CDR3 protein: CASSFGRGANTEVFF. Incomplete CDR3 DNA: TGTGCAAGCAGCTTCGGGAGGGGTGCAAACACAGAAGTCTTC.

By share, this clone counts as medium-sized. These gene names are mouse names. The read gets to within 1 residue of the CDR3 end, and the germline J gene fills in the rest. The chain joins TRBV23 to TRBJ2-7; the D call in the table, TRBD2, was not verified against the DNA. This CDR3 has 16 residues. Germline V gene lookup returns CDR1 KGHTA and CDR2 FQNQQP. The sequenced CDR3 bases are TGCTCCAGCAGTCAATCGTCTGGGGGGAGCTCCTATGAACAGTAC. Amino acids: CSSSQSSGGSSYEQY. From start to end, the CDR3 is CSSSQSSGGSSYEQYF.

This clone was seen only once. Gene names are mouse gene names. The read ends 1 residue before the CDR3 terminus; that terminus is restored from the germline J gene. J is TRBJ2-1 and V is TRBV13-3; D unclear. CDR3 length: 11 amino acids. Germline V CDR1 and CDR2: NNHDY, SYVADS. V dropped 3 bases and J dropped 5 bases, with 3 bases sitting between them. Partial CDR3 DNA: TGTGCCAGCAGTGTAAATGCTGAGCAGTTC. Protein product: CASSVNAEQF. The complete CDR3 protein is CASSVNAEQFF.

This clone was seen a handful of times. The genes are named according to mouse. The read ends 1 residue shy of where the CDR3 ends; the end is completed using the germline J gene. Other DNA sequences within the sample encode an identical CDR3. The chain has TRBV26 and TRBJ1-1, with no clear D. Trimming left V 3 bases short and J 2 bases short, with 4 bases between. Germline assignment: CDR1 KGHPV and CDR2 FQNQEV (reference sequence). The CDR3 covers 12 residues. The CDR3 loop reads CASSLSNTEVFF. The CDR3 DNA, read in part, is TGTGCCAGCAGTCTCAGCAACACAGAAGTCTTC.

Details on this clone: Mouse germline and gene names are used. The CDR3 goes on 1 residue after the read ends, and that part is filled in from the germline J gene. This sequence joins TRBV26 and TRBJ1-1, with D unclear. CDR1 is KGHPV, CDR2 FQNQEV, per germline (reference sequence). The CDR3 covers 14 residues. The germline V and J ends were trimmed by 0 bases and 1 base, with 6 bases remaining between them. The CDR3 DNA, read in part, is TGTGCCAGCAGTCTGTCAGGGTGGAACACAGAAGTCTTC. Protein sequence: CASSLSGWNTEVF. The whole CDR3 protein is CASSLSGWNTEVFF.

This clone qualifies as medium-sized. The gene names here belong to mouse. The read gets to within 1 residue of the CDR3 end, and the germline J gene fills in the rest. The chain has TRBV4 and TRBJ2-7; 9 nucleotides agree with TRBD2. CDR3 length: 15 residues. Trimming removed 3 bases from V and 3 bases from J; junction bases left unmatched: 6. Germline CDR1 reads LGHDT; CDR2 reads YNNKQL (reference sequence). The CDR3 bases that were read are TGTGCCAGCAGCTATGGAGGCTGGGGGGGCTATGAACAGTAC. Translated: CASSYGGWGGYEQY. The whole CDR3 protein is CASSYGGWGGYEQYF.